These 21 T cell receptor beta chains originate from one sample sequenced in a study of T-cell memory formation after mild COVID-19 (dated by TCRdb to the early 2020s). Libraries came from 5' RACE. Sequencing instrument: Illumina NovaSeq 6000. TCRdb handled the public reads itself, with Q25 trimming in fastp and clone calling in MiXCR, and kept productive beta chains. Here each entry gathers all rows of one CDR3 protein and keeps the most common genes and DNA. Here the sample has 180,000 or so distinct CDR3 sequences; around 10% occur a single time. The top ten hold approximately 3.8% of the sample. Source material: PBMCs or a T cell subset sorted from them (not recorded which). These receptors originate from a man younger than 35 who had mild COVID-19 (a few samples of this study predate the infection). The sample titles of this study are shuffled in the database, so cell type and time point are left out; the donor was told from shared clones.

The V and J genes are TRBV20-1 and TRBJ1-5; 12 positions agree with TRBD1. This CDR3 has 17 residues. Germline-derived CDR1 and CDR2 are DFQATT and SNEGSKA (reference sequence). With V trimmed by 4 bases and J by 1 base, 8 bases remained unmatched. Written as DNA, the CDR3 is TGCAGTGCTATGCCGGGACAGGGGGCGTGGAGCAATCAGCCCCAGCATTTT. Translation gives CSAMPGQGAWSNQPQHF.

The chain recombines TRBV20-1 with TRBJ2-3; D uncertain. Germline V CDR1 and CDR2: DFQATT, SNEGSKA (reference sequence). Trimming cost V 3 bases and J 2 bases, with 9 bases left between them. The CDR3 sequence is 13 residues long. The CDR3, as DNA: TGCAGTGCTAGTTCCGGCTTCACAGATACGCAGTATTTT. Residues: CSASSGFTDTQYF.

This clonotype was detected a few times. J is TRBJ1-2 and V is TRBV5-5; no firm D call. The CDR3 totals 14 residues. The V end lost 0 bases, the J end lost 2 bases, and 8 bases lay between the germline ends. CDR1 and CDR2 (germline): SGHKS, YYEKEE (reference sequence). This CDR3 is CASSLGEANYGYTF. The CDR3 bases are TGTGCCAGCAGCTTGGGCGAGGCCAACTATGGCTACACCTTC.

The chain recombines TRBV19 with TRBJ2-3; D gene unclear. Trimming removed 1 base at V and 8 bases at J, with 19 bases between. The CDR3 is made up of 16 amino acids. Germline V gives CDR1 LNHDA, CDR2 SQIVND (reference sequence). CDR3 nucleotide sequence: TGTGCCAGTAGTATAGGTTATTTTCTGACTTTACCTACGCAGTATTTT. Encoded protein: CASSIGYFLTLPTQYF.

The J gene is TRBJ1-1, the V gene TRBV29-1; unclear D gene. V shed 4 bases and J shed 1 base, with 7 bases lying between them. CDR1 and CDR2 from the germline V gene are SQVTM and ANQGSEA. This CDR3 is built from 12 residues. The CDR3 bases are TGCAGCGTTGTTGGCGGGAACACTGAAGCTTTCTTT. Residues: CSVVGGNTEAFF. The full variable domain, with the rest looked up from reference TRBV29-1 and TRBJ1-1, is SAVISQKPSRDICQRGTSLTIQCQVDSQVTMMFWYRQQPGQSLTLIATANQGSEATYESGFVIDKFPISRPNLTFSTLTVSNMSPEDSSIYLCSVVGGNTEAFFGQGTRLTVV.

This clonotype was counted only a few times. This chain's CDR3 is CSARNRGGVKGYTF. The CDR3, as DNA: TGCAGTGCTCGAAACCGGGGGGGAGTGAAGGGCTACACCTTC. The gene calls are TRBV20-1 and TRBJ1-2, with D perhaps matching TRBD1 (5 bases). V shed 5 bases and J shed 8 bases, with 21 bases lying between them. From germline, CDR1 is DFQATT and CDR2 SNEGSKA (reference sequence). CDR3 length: 14 residues.

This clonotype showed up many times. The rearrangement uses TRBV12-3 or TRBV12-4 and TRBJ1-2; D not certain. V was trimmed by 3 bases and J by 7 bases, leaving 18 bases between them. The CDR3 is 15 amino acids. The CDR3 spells CASSFGGGVGVGYTF. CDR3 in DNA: TGTGCCAGCAGTTTCGGTGGCGGAGTGGGTGTTGGCTACACCTTC.

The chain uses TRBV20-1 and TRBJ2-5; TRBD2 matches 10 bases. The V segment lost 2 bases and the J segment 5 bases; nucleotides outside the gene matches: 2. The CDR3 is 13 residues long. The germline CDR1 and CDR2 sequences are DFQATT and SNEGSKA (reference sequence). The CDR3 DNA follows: TGCAGTGCTAGAAGCGGGGGGGCGGAGACCCAGTACTTC. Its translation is CSARSGGAETQYF.

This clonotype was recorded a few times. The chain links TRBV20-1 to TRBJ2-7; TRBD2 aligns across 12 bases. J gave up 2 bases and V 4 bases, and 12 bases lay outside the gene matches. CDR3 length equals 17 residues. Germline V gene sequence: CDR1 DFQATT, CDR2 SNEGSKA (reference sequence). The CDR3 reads CSATTLTRLAGAYEQYF. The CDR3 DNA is TGCAGTGCTACCACCCTTACTCGACTAGCGGGGGCCTACGAGCAGTACTTC.

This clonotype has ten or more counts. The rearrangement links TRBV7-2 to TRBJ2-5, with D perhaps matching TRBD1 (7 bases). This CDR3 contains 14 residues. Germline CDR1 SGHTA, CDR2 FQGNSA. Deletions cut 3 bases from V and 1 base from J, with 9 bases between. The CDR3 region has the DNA TGTGCCAGCAGCTTTCAGGGGGGCCAAGAGACCCAGTACTTC. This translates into CASSFQGGQETQYF.

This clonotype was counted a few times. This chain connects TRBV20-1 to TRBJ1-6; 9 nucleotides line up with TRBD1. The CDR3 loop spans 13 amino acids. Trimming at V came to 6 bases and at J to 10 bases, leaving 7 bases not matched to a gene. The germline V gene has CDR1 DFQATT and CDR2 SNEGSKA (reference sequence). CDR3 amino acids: CSAKQGAGSPLHF. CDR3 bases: TGCAGTGCCAAACAGGGGGCTGGGTCACCCCTCCACTTT.

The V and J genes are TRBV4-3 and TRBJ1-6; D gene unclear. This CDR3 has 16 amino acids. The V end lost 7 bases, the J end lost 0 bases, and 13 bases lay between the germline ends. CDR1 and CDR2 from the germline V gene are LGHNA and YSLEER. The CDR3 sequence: CASTRALGSYNSPLHF. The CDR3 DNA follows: TGCGCCAGCACCCGGGCATTAGGCTCCTATAATTCACCCCTCCACTTT.

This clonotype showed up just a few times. The CDR3 reads CASTAMAHFEAFF. In DNA, the CDR3 is TGTGCCAGCACCGCGATGGCCCACTTTGAAGCTTTCTTT. V gene TRBV6-2 or TRBV6-3 combines with J gene TRBJ1-1; D remains ambiguous. From germline, CDR1 is MNHEY and CDR2 SVGEGT. The CDR3 spans 13 residues. Deletions cut 7 bases from V and 7 bases from J, with 16 bases between.

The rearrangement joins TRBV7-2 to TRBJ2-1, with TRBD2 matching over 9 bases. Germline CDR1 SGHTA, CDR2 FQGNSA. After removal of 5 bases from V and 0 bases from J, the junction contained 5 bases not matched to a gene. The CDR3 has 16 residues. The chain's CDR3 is CASSPIAGASYNEQFF. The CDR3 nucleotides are TGTGCCAGCAGCCCAATAGCGGGGGCCTCCTACAATGAGCAGTTCTTC.

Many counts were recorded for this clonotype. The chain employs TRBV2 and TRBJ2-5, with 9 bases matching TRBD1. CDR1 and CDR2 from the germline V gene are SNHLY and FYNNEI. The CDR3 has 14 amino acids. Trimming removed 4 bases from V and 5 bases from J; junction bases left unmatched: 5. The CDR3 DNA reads TGTGCCAGCAGTGGAGGGACAGGGACGGAGACCCAGTACTTC. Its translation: CASSGGTGTETQYF.

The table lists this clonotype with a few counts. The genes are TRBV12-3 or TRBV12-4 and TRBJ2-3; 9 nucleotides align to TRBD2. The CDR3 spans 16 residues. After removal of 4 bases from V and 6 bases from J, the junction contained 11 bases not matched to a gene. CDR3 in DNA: TGTGCCAGCAGTTCCCCCCGGGCTAGCGGGGAGGATACGCAGTATTTT. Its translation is CASSSPRASGEDTQYF.

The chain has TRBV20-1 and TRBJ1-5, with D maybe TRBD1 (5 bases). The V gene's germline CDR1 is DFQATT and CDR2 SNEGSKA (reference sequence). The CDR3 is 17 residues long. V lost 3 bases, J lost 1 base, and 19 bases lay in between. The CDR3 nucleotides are TGCAGTGCTAGTTCCAGGGTGGGAGACGGCAGCAATCAGCCCCAGCATTTT. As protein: CSASSRVGDGSNQPQHF.

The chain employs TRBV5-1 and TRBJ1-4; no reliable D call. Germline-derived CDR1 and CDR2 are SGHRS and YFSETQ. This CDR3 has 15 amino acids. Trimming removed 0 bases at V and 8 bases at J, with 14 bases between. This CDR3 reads CASSLGQVMEEKLFF. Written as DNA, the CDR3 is TGCGCCAGCAGCTTGGGGCAGGTCATGGAAGAAAAACTGTTTTTT.

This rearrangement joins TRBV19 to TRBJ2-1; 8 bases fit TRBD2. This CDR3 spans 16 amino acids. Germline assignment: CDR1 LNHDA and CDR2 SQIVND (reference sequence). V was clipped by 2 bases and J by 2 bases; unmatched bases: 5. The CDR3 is CASSIQAGDPYNEQFF. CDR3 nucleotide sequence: TGTGCCAGTAGTATACAAGCGGGGGACCCCTACAATGAGCAGTTCTTC.

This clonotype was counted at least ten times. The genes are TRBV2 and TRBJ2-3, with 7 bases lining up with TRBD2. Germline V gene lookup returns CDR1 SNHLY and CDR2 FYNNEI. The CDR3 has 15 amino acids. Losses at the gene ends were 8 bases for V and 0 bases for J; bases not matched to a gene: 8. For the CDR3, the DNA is TGTGCCAGCGGGCAGGAGCGGGAAAGCACAGATACGCAGTATTTT. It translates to CASGQERESTDTQYF.

The CDR3 bases are TGCGCCAGCAGCCAACGGAGCGGGGGGGCCGTTGAGCAGTTCTTC. Protein: CASSQRSGGAVEQFF. The chain employs TRBV4-3 and TRBJ2-1; TRBD2 aligns across 10 bases. The junction had 7 bases not matched to a gene; V was cut back by 2 bases and J by 9 bases. This CDR3 has 15 amino acids. Germline CDR1 LGHNA, CDR2 YSLEER.